This T cell receptor beta chain was sequenced in a study of blood T cells in healthy people across ages. This clonotype was seen a handful of times. The use of a sample-barcoded 5' primer and a J-beta primer mix characterized a second PCR of about 6 to 11 cycles. TCRdb used MiXCR to reprocess the 5' RACE reads, holding one entry per CDR3 protein. The repertoire holds 450,000 to 650,000 distinct CDR3 sequences, 24% seen once, with 7.5% to 9% in the top ten. The CDR3 runs to 15 residues. V was shortened by 6 bases and J by 7 bases, with 18 bases between the two germline ends. These data were likewise used in another study, on T cells of mothers and their children.

The clonotype comes from a boy aged 5-17 years in good health. The chain joins TRBV12-3 or TRBV12-4 to TRBJ2-2, with D uncertain. The sequenced sample consisted of blood. The CDR3 DNA reads TGTGCCAGCAGCTACGGCCTCGGGCTAAGCGGGGAGCTGTTTTTT. This codes for CASSYGLGLSGELFF.